A single sample gave rise to the 17 T cell receptor beta chains below, sequenced in a study of CD8+CD57+ T cells in acquired aplastic anemia. Before being chosen for sequencing, patients had shown CD8+CD57+ cell expansion by flow cytometry. Profiles of TCR beta VDJ and CDR3 were generated from a genomic DNA template. Each CDR3 protein gets one entry after TCRdb re-called the reads with MiXCR. The data hold around 430,000 distinct CDR3 sequences, with under 40% observed a single time. Sequenced material: sorted CD4+, CD8+, or CD8+CD57+ T cells (not recorded which) from PBMCs. Receptors were obtained from a human donor with aplastic anemia.

Of note for this clonotype: A much larger clonotype is one base distant, so this may be a read error. CDR3 in DNA: TGTGCCGGCAGTTTGATTCGTCAGCCCCAGCATTTT. It specifies CAGSLIRQPQHF. The rearrangement links TRBV12-3 or TRBV12-4 to TRBJ1-5; D call uncertain. The CDR3 consists of 12 residues.

A word on this clonotype: A much larger clone is a single base away; this may be a read error. V gene TRBV7-9 combines with J gene TRBJ1-2; D is possibly TRBD1 (5 bases). There are 11 residues in the CDR3. Germline V lookup: CDR1 SEHNR, CDR2 FQNEAQ (reference sequence). This chain's CDR3 is CASSQGAPSGF. CDR3 nucleotides: TGTGCCAGCAGCCAAGGGGCCCCTTCAGGCTTC.

This clonotype has a handful of counts. The rearrangement joins TRBV20-1 to TRBJ1-1, with 8 bases lining up with TRBD1. The V segment lost 0 bases and the J segment 5 bases; nucleotides outside the gene matches: 11. Germline CDR1 reads DFQATT; CDR2 reads SNEGSKA (reference sequence). The CDR3 spans 16 residues. CDR3 in amino acids: CSAREGTGGSGTEAFF. For the CDR3, the DNA is TGCAGTGCTAGAGAAGGGACAGGCGGGTCAGGGACTGAAGCTTTCTTT.

This sequence joins TRBV29-1 and TRBJ1-2, with a weak D call TRBD1 (5 bases). The J call could be wrong; TRBJ2-7 is a better fit for the DNA end. The CDR3 consists of 11 residues. CDR1 is SQVTM and CDR2 is ANQGSEA in the germline V gene. In DNA, the CDR3 is TGCAGCGTTTATCAGGGATACGAGCAGTACTTC. Its translation is CSVYQGYEQYF.

This clonotype was detected many times. The rearrangement uses TRBV19 and TRBJ2-7; 8 bases fit TRBD1. J lost 4 bases, V lost 6 bases, and 5 bases had no gene match. The CDR3 is 13 amino acids. Germline V gene sequence: CDR1 LNHDA, CDR2 SQIVND (reference sequence). CDR3 in amino acids: CASSRNRGYEQYF. In DNA form, the CDR3 reads TGTGCCAGTAGCAGGAACAGGGGGTACGAGCAGTACTTC.

The sample holds a few counts of this clonotype. The CDR3, as DNA: TGCGCCAGCGTCCCCGGGGCGAGCTCCTACAATGAGCAGTTCTTC. It yields the protein CASVPGASSYNEQFF. The chain couples TRBV5-1 to TRBJ2-1, with D perhaps TRBD1 or TRBD2 (5 bases each). Trimming pared 7 bases from V and 0 bases from J, leaving 14 bases between. The CDR3 is 15 residues long. Germline V CDR1 and CDR2: SGHRS, YFSETQ.

The V gene is TRBV7-6, the J gene TRBJ1-2; D is unresolved. The V end lost 5 bases, the J end lost 1 base, and 11 bases lay between the germline ends. In germline, CDR1 is SGHVS, CDR2 FNYEAQ. The CDR3 sequence is 14 residues long. The CDR3 is CASSPSPLNYGYTF. The CDR3 coding sequence is TGTGCCAGCAGCCCTTCGCCCCTTAACTATGGCTACACCTTC.

About this clonotype itself: Possible read error: a much larger clone is one base away. V gene TRBV2 combines with J gene TRBJ1-5, with D perhaps matching TRBD1 (6 bases). Germline CDR1 SNHLY, CDR2 FYNNEI. Between the trimmed V and J ends, which lost 8 bases and 5 bases, there was a span of 13 bases. The CDR3 is 13 residues long. The CDR3: CASGGRGYQPQHF. The CDR3 region has the DNA TGTGCCAGCGGGGGCAGGGGATATCAGCCCCAGCATTTT.

Concerning this clonotype: A much larger clone differs from this one at a single base, so this may be a read error. The chain links TRBV9 to TRBJ1-2, with a weak D call TRBD1 (5 bases). The CDR3 is made up of 15 amino acids. V lost 0 bases and J lost 2, with 11 bases in between. Germline values: CDR1 SGDLS, CDR2 YYNGEE. The CDR3 coding sequence is TGTGCCAGCAGCGTAGGCGCGGGGCGGAACTATGGCTACACCTTC. This codes for CASSVGAGRNYGYTF.

The J gene is TRBJ2-1, the V gene TRBV2; 10 bases are shared with TRBD2. Germline CDR1 reads SNHLY; CDR2 reads FYNNEI. The ends lost 5 bases at V and 0 bases at J; junction bases unmatched: 4. The CDR3 loop spans 16 amino acids. The CDR3 region has the DNA TGTGCCAGCAGTATCCGGACTAGCGGCTCCTACAATGAGCAGTTCTTC. It is translated as CASSIRTSGSYNEQFF.

V usage is TRBV15 and J usage is TRBJ1-2, with D perhaps matching TRBD1 (6 bases). This CDR3 comprises 14 residues. V gave up 1 base and J gave up 4 bases, with 10 bases separating them. From germline, CDR1 is LNHNV and CDR2 YYDKDF (reference sequence). CDR3 DNA sequence: TGTGCCACCAGCAGAGTGCAGGGGAGCTATGGCTACACCTTC. Its protein product is CATSRVQGSYGYTF.

There are many counts of this clonotype. The chain joins TRBV7-6 to TRBJ2-1, with 9 bases fitting TRBD1. With V trimmed by 5 bases and J by 8 bases, 10 bases remained unmatched. Germline CDR1 is SGHVS and CDR2 is FNYEAQ. CDR3 length: 15 amino acids. The CDR3 is CASSATGTGSHEQFF. In DNA form, the CDR3 reads TGTGCCAGCAGCGCCACCGGGACAGGGTCCCATGAGCAGTTCTTC. Together with reference TRBV7-6 and TRBJ2-1, the CDR3 gives the full variable domain: GAGVSQSPRYKVTKRGQDVALRCDPISGHVSLYWYRQALGQGPEFLTYFNYEAQQDKSGLPNDRFSAERPEGSISTLTIQRTEQRDSAMYRCASSATGTGSHEQFFGPGTRLTVL.

Points on this clonotype: The junction differs from germline at one of its ends, possibly a read error. This chain links TRBV25-1 with TRBJ2-3; 14 bases are shared with TRBD2. This CDR3 contains 16 residues. The germline gives CDR1 MGHDK, CDR2 SYGVNS. The CDR3 region has the DNA TGTGCCAGCAGTAAGGGGACTAGCGGGAGAACAGATGCGCAGTATTTT. Its protein product is CASSKGTSGRTDAQYF.

As regards this clonotype: A single base separates this from a much larger clone, so it may be a read error. The conserved final phenylalanine or tryptophan is absent from the CDR3, which likely points to a read error. The chain links TRBV2 to TRBJ2-7; D uncertain. V was pared by 6 bases and J by 4 bases, with 7 bases between. The CDR3 extends over 11 amino acids. Germline CDR1 SNHLY, CDR2 FYNNEI. This chain's CDR3 is CASRSLYEQYL. In DNA form, the CDR3 reads TGTGCCAGCAGATCCCTATACGAGCAGTACCTC.

The chain has TRBV24-1 and TRBJ1-2; D not certain. CDR1 and CDR2 (germline): KGHDR, SFDVKD. The CDR3 loop spans 14 amino acids. The V and J ends lost 3 bases and 4 bases respectively, with 11 bases between them. The DNA for the CDR3 is TGTGCCACCAGTGATACAACAACCACCTATGGCTACACCTTC. The encoded protein is CATSDTTTTYGYTF.

In this sample, this clonotype turned up many times. CDR3 bases: TGCAGTGCTAGTGACACCCAAATCCAGCATTTT. This codes for CSASDTQIQHF. The chain recombines TRBV20-1 with TRBJ1-5; D unresolved. Trimming cost V 3 bases and J 12 bases, with 12 bases left between them. The CDR3 covers 11 residues. CDR1 and CDR2 from the germline V gene are DFQATT and SNEGSKA (reference sequence).

The CDR3 is CASSKDREQETQYF. The CDR3 region has the DNA TGTGCCAGCAGCAAGGACAGAGAACAAGAGACCCAGTACTTC. The chain uses TRBV7-3 and TRBJ2-5, with D possibly matching TRBD1 (6 bases). Germline V gene sequence: CDR1 SGHTA, CDR2 FQGTGA. The CDR3 contains 14 residues. Deletions cut 5 bases from V and 2 bases from J, with 12 bases between.